The 7 T cell receptor beta chains presented below share a single source sample, sequenced in a study of T cells in Graves' hyperthyroidism and ophthalmopathy. RNA transcripts yielded amplified TCR beta CDR3 regions. An initial round of RT-PCR targeting the TCR CDR3 relied on the HTBI primer set. MiXCR, applied by TCRdb to the multiplex PCR reads, yields one record per CDR3 protein. The repertoire holds around 600,000 distinct CDR3 sequences, with roughly 46% as singletons. Sequencing was performed on peripheral blood or thyroid tissue (not recorded which). These receptors came from an adult man with Graves' disease, either hyperthyroidism or ophthalmopathy (not recorded which).

This clonotype was picked up one time. The rearrangement joins TRBV24-1 to TRBJ1-2, with 8 bases that match TRBD1. This CDR3 region has 14 residues. Germline-derived CDR1 and CDR2 are KGHDR and SFDVKD. The ends lost 7 bases at V and 10 bases at J; junction bases unmatched: 13. The CDR3 loop is CATSSPGTGFDYTF. The CDR3 DNA reads as TGTGCCACCAGCAGTCCCGGGACAGGATTCGACTACACCTTC.

The rearrangement uses TRBV10-3 and TRBJ1-4; 9 bases map to TRBD1. This CDR3 comprises 16 residues. Germline-derived CDR1 and CDR2 are ENHRY and SYGVKD. V shed 0 bases, J shed 5 bases, and the junction held 4 bases outside the gene matches. The CDR3 nucleotides are TGTGCCATCAGTGAGTCGACAGGGACAGGGAATGAAAAACTGTTTTTT. Its translation is CAISESTGTGNEKLFF.

This clonotype occurred many times. The chain joins TRBV12-3 or TRBV12-4 to TRBJ1-2; D ambiguous. The CDR3 covers 14 residues. V was shortened by 2 bases and J by 7 bases, with 14 bases between the two germline ends. This CDR3 is CASSLRPNSVGYTF. CDR3 coding DNA: TGTGCCAGCAGTTTACGTCCCAACAGCGTTGGCTACACCTTC.

The CDR3 loop reads CASRQGANQPQHF. The CDR3 bases are TGTGCCAGCCGACAGGGTGCTAATCAGCCCCAGCATTTT. The chain employs TRBV12-3 or TRBV12-4 and TRBJ1-5; 7 bases map to TRBD1. Trimming cost V 8 bases and J 4 bases; bases outside gene matches: 5. The CDR3 has 13 amino acids.

This clonotype was recorded many times. A junction end diverges from the germline sequence, so it may reflect a read error. This chain connects TRBV10-3 to TRBJ1-4, with D perhaps matching TRBD1 (6 bases). The CDR3 runs to 15 residues. The germline V gene has CDR1 ENHRY and CDR2 SYGVKD. The CDR3 nucleotides read TGTGCCAGCAGTGAACAGCGGGACAAGTATGAAAAACTGTTTTTT. Its translation: CASSEQRDKYEKLFF.

V gene TRBV19 combines with J gene TRBJ1-1; D perhaps matches TRBD1 (6 bases). Germline V CDR1 and CDR2: LNHDA, SQIVND (reference sequence). The CDR3 has 15 residues. V dropped 4 bases and J dropped 1 base, with 13 bases sitting between them. The CDR3 here is CASSRAGVTNTEAFF. DNA of the CDR3: TGTGCCAGTAGTAGGGCAGGGGTCACGAACACTGAAGCTTTCTTT.

The chain has TRBV7-9 and TRBJ1-6; D uncertain. Trimming stripped 4 bases from V and 3 bases from J, with 10 bases between. CDR3 length: 15 amino acids. Germline V gene sequence: CDR1 SEHNR, CDR2 FQNEAQ (reference sequence). CDR3 DNA: TGTGCCAGCAGCTCCAACAGATTCTATAATTCACCCCTCCACTTT. Its protein is CASSSNRFYNSPLHF.